Listed here are 6 T cell receptor beta chains from one sample, sequenced in a study of Ad26.COV2.S vaccination and SARS-CoV-2 variants. Specified treatment: around 19 received Ad26.COV2.S at low or high dose, single or two shots; 5 received placebo; per-sample allocation not given. Samples analyzed were those drawn on day 63 after the first vaccine or placebo injection. Sequencing used immunoSEQ multiplex PCR; TCRdb keeps in-frame clones, though not all of them. Of around 340,000 clones in the sample, around nine tenths were seen once. The sequencing here drew on peripheral blood, taken in a trial of Ad26.COV2.S vaccine versus placebo. The source is a person between 18 and 59 years old who received the Ad26.COV2.S COVID-19 vaccine or a placebo.

Regarding this clone: A junction end diverges from the germline sequence, so it may reflect a read error. This rearrangement joins TRBV4-3 to TRBJ2-5; the match to TRBD2 covers 10 bases. CDR3 length equals 17 residues. Germline CDR1 is LGHNA and CDR2 is YSLEER. This CDR3 is CASSQGASGGLQGTQYF. CDR3 nucleotides: TGCGCCAGCAGCCAAGGAGCTAGCGGGGGCCTCCAAGGGACCCAGTACTTC.

This clone was seen a single time. This sequence joins TRBV28 and TRBJ1-3; no clear D. Trimming pared 8 bases from V and 0 bases from J, leaving 11 bases between. The germline CDR1 and CDR2 sequences are MDHEN and SYDVKM. The CDR3 length is 14 residues. The CDR3 DNA reads TGTGCCAGCCTTGAGCAACGCTCTGGAAACACCATATATTTT. This sequence encodes CASLEQRSGNTIYF. Filled out from reference TRBV28 and TRBJ1-3, the complete variable domain reads DVKVTQSSRYLVKRTGEKVFLECVQDMDHENMFWYRQDPGLGLRLIYFSYDVKMKEKGDIPEGYSVSREKKERFSLILESASTNQTSMYLCASLEQRSGNTIYFGEGSWLTVV.

V and J are TRBV18 and TRBJ2-1; 8 bases fit TRBD2. The CDR3 is 15 residues long. Trimming removed 5 bases from V and 5 bases from J; junction bases left unmatched: 8. The germline V gene encodes CDR1 KGHSH and CDR2 LQKENI. CDR3 sequence (DNA): TGTGCCAGCTCATCTCAAGCGGGAGTCAACAATGAGCAGTTCTTC. Translation gives CASSSQAGVNNEQFF.

The chain joins TRBV7-2 to TRBJ1-5; tentative D call: TRBD1 (6 bases). V gave up 1 base and J gave up 7 bases, with 14 bases separating them. This CDR3 contains 15 residues. Germline lookup yields CDR1 SGHTA and CDR2 FQGNSA. CDR3 region: CASSLGSGVGQPQHF. DNA for the CDR3: TGTGCCAGCAGCTTAGGGTCAGGGGTGGGACAGCCCCAGCATTTT.

The chain joins TRBV11-2 to TRBJ2-3; weak D call: TRBD1 (6 bases). The V and J ends lost 5 bases and 2 bases respectively, with 17 bases between them. Per the germline V gene, CDR1 is SGHAT and CDR2 is FQNNGV. CDR3 size: 16 residues. This chain's CDR3 is CASSIRPWGPTDTQYF. CDR3 coding DNA: TGTGCCAGCAGCATAAGGCCATGGGGGCCCACAGATACGCAGTATTTT.

The chain is built from TRBV4-3 and TRBJ1-2, with 8 bases identical to TRBD1. J lost 4 bases, V lost 0 bases, and 4 bases had no gene match. CDR1 is LGHNA and CDR2 is YSLEER in the germline V gene. CDR3 size: 15 residues. CDR3 in DNA: TGCGCCAGCAGCCAAGAGGGGACAGGTAGCTATGGCTACACCTTC. Translation: CASSQEGTGSYGYTF.